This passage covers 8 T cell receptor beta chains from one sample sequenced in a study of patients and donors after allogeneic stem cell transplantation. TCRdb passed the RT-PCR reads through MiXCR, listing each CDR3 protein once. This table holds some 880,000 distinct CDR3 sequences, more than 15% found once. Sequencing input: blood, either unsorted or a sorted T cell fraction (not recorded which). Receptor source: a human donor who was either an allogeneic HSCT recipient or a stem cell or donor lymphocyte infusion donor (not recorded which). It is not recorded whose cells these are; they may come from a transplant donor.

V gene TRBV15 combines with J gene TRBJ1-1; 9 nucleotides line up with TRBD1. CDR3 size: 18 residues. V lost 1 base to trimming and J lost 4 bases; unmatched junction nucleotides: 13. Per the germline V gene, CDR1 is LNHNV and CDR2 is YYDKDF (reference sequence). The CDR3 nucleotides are TGTGCCACCAGCAGAGTCCAAAAAGCGACAGGGGGGTCCACTGAAGCTTTCTTT. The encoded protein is CATSRVQKATGGSTEAFF.

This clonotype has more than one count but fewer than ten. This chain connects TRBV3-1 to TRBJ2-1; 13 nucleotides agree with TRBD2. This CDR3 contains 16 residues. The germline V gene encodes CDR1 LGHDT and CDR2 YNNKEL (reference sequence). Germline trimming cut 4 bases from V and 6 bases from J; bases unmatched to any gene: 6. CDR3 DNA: TGTGCCAGCAGCCGGGGGACTAGCGGGATGCGCAATGAGCAGTTCTTC. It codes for CASSRGTSGMRNEQFF.

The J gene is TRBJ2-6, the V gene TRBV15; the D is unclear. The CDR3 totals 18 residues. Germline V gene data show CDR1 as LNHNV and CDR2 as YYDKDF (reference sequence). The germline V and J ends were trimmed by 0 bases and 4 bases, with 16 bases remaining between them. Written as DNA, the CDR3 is TGTGCCACCAGCAGAGATAGGGAACCGTATGGAGGGGCCAACGTCCTGACTTTC. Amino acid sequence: CATSRDREPYGGANVLTF. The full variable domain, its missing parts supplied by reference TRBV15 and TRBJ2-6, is DAMVIQNPRYQVTQFGKPVTLSCSQTLNHNVMYWYQQKSSQAPKLLFHYYDKDFNNEADTPDNFQSRRPNTSFCFLDIRSPGLGDTAMYLCATSRDREPYGGANVLTFGAGSRLTVL.

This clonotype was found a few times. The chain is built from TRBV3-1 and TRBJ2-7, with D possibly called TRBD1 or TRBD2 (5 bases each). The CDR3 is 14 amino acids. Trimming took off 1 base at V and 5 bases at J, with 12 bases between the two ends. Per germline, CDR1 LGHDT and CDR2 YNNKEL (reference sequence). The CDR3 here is CASSQVLGPNEQYF. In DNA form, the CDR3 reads TGTGCCAGCAGCCAAGTATTGGGACCCAACGAGCAGTACTTC.

The CDR3 sequence: CASSPGTQGEAFF. As DNA, the CDR3 is TGTGCCAGCAGCCCCGGGACCCAGGGCGAAGCTTTCTTT. The genes are TRBV7-9 and TRBJ1-1; tentative D call: TRBD1 (5 bases). Trimming removed 5 bases at V and 8 bases at J, with 15 bases between. The CDR3 extends over 13 amino acids. Germline-derived CDR1 and CDR2 are SEHNR and FQNEAQ (reference sequence).

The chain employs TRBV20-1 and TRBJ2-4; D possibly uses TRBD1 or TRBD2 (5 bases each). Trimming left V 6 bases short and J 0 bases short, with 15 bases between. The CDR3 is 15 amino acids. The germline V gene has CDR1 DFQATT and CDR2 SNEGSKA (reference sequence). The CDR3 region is CSATRTSLAKNIQYF. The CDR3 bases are TGCAGTGCAACTAGGACATCTTTAGCCAAAAACATTCAGTACTTC.

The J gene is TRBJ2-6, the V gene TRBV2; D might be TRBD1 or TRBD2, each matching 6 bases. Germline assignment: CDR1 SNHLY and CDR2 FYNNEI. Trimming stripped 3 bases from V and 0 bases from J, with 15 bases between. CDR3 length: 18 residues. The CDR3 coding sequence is TGTGCCAGCAGTGATGGAATCGGGGGCCACTCTGGGGCCAACGTCCTGACTTTC. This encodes CASSDGIGGHSGANVLTF.

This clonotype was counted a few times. As DNA, the CDR3 is TGTGCCAGCAGTTCCAACTCCCGGGACCAGGACCCCACAGATACGCAGTATTTT. This translates into CASSSNSRDQDPTDTQYF. This rearrangement joins TRBV12-3 or TRBV12-4 to TRBJ2-3; D may match TRBD1 or TRBD2 (5 bases each). CDR3 length equals 18 residues. V lost 4 bases and J 2 bases, leaving 22 bases between the germline ends.